Below are 25 T cell receptor beta chains sequenced from a single sample in a study of T-cell memory formation after mild COVID-19. TCRdb called the 5' RACE reads again in MiXCR, with one record for every CDR3 protein. The data contain some 160,000 distinct CDR3 sequences, roughly 13% of them seen just once; the ten biggest clones take up 2.5% to 3.5%. What was sequenced was PBMCs or a T cell subset sorted from them (not recorded which). All receptors derive from a young man who had mild COVID-19 (a few samples of this study predate the infection). Cell type and time point are not known.

This clonotype was seen a few times. The CDR3 coding sequence is TGCGCCAGCAGCTTGGGAGCGGCAGGGGGCGACACCGGGGAGCTGTTTTTT. It encodes CASSLGAAGGDTGELFF. The V and J genes are TRBV5-1 and TRBJ2-2; 8 positions match TRBD1. Losses at the gene ends were 0 bases for V and 3 bases for J; bases not matched to a gene: 7. The CDR3 is 17 residues long. CDR1 and CDR2 from the germline V gene are SGHRS and YFSETQ.

The V and J genes are TRBV7-8 and TRBJ2-2, with a possible D match to TRBD2 (6 bases). This CDR3 is 19 amino acids long. V lost 1 base and J 0 bases, leaving 18 bases between the germline ends. Germline V gene lookup returns CDR1 SGHVS and CDR2 FQNEAQ. The CDR3 coding sequence is TGTGCCAGCAGCTTAGTCGGCGTGGGGGGTGGGACGAACACCGGGGAGCTGTTTTTT. Amino acids: CASSLVGVGGGTNTGELFF.

V gene TRBV7-2 combines with J gene TRBJ2-3; D not resolved. The V gene lost 3 bases and the J gene lost 5 bases, with 12 bases spanning the gap. This CDR3 spans 14 amino acids. CDR1 is SGHTA, CDR2 FQGNSA, per germline. As DNA, the CDR3 is TGTGCCAGCAGCTTTATACAAGACGGAGATACGCAGTATTTT. This sequence encodes CASSFIQDGDTQYF.

Only a few counts were recorded for this clonotype. This rearrangement joins TRBV7-2 to TRBJ1-2; TRBD1 matches 7 bases. Per germline, CDR1 SGHTA and CDR2 FQGNSA. Trimming took 2 bases from V and 6 from J; bases not matched to a gene: 6. The CDR3 length is 14 residues. Here the CDR3 DNA reads TGTGCCAGCAGCTTACACGAGGGGGCCCATGGCTACACCTTC. Residues: CASSLHEGAHGYTF.

The chain has TRBV6-2 or TRBV6-3 and TRBJ1-5, with 8 bases that match TRBD1. This CDR3 is built from 15 residues. Germline V gene data show CDR1 as MNHEY and CDR2 as SVGEGT. V trimming: 6 bases; J trimming: 5 bases; junction bases outside the gene matches: 9. CDR3 amino acids: CASRYDRGGDQPQHF. DNA of the CDR3: TGTGCCAGCAGGTACGACAGGGGAGGCGATCAGCCCCAGCATTTT.

This clonotype was counted once. J is TRBJ2-2 and V is TRBV24-1, with D possibly TRBD1 on 5 matching bases. Trimming removed 8 bases from V and 6 bases from J, with 12 bases in between. From germline, CDR1 is KGHDR and CDR2 SFDVKD. This CDR3 is 13 amino acids long. The CDR3 here is CATKGQNSGELFF. The CDR3 DNA is TGTGCCACCAAGGGGCAGAATTCCGGGGAGCTGTTTTTT.

Regarding this clonotype: A much larger clone lies one base from this, so it may be a read error. The J gene is TRBJ1-3, the V gene TRBV4-2, with TRBD1 matching over 7 bases. The CDR3 runs to 15 residues. CDR1 is LGHNA, CDR2 YNFKEQ, per germline. CDR3 nucleotides: TGTGCCAGCAGCCCCACAGGGGTGGAAGGAAACACCGTATATTTT. It codes for CASSPTGVEGNTVYF.

V is TRBV4-3 and J is TRBJ2-2, with a possible D match to TRBD2 (6 bases). Looked up from germline, CDR1 is LGHNA and CDR2 is YSLEER. The germline V and J ends were trimmed by 4 bases and 6 bases, with 15 bases remaining between them. The CDR3 has 15 amino acids. DNA for the CDR3: TGCGCCAGCAGCCCCCGGGACTCACCTCCCGGGGAGCTGTTTTTT. It is translated as CASSPRDSPPGELFF.

The chain joins TRBV11-2 to TRBJ1-4, with a possible D match to TRBD1 (6 bases). Germline V lookup: CDR1 SGHAT, CDR2 FQNNGV. This CDR3 contains 15 residues. Trimming shortened V by 7 bases and J by 4 bases, and 16 bases separated the two germline ends. For the CDR3, the DNA is TGTGCCAGCAAACAGGGACGGGCGGGTAATGAAAAACTGTTTTTT. This gives the protein CASKQGRAGNEKLFF. Looking up the rest from reference TRBV11-2 and TRBJ1-4 gives the full variable domain: EAGVAQSPRYKIIEKRQSVAFWCNPISGHATLYWYQQILGQGPKLLIQFQNNGVVDDSQLPKDRFSAERLKGVDSTLKIQPAKLEDSAVYLCASKQGRAGNEKLFFGSGTQLSVL.

This clonotype was recorded a few times. CDR3 sequence (DNA): TGTGCCAGCAGGCAGATTCAGGGAAATCGGGAGCAGTACTTC. Translated, it gives CASRQIQGNREQYF. This chain uses TRBV4-2 with TRBJ2-7, with a tentative D call TRBD1 (5 bases). CDR3 length: 14 residues. Germline V gene sequence: CDR1 LGHNA, CDR2 YNFKEQ. V was shortened by 6 bases and J by 7 bases, with 19 bases between the two germline ends.

J is TRBJ1-2 and V is TRBV7-2; the D gene is possibly TRBD1 (5 bases). This CDR3 has 15 amino acids. Germline loops: CDR1 SGHTA, CDR2 FQGNSA. The V end lost 8 bases, the J end lost 3 bases, and 19 bases lay between the germline ends. DNA of the CDR3: TGTGCCAGCCGTCCCCGACCAACGGGGCACTATGGCTACACCTTC. Residues: CASRPRPTGHYGYTF.

This clonotype was counted between two and nine times. The chain joins TRBV20-1 to TRBJ2-7, with D possibly being TRBD2 (7 bases). This CDR3 is built from 14 residues. V lost 3 bases and J 7 bases, leaving 19 bases between the germline ends. Germline V lookup: CDR1 DFQATT, CDR2 SNEGSKA (reference sequence). The CDR3 nucleotides are TGCAGTGCTAGGGGGCTGGGGGGGCCGCAAGAGCAGTACGTC. Amino acids: CSARGLGGPQEQYV.

This chain joins TRBV12-3 or TRBV12-4 and TRBJ2-7; D gene uncertain. V was pared by 7 bases and J by 3 bases, with 13 bases between. The CDR3 extends over 13 amino acids. The CDR3 spells CASNSDGSYEQYF. The CDR3 DNA reads TGTGCCAGCAATTCGGACGGAAGCTACGAGCAGTACTTC.

This clonotype was seen a few times. The rearrangement links TRBV24-1 to TRBJ2-1; possible D gene TRBD2, 5 bases. The CDR3 totals 12 residues. Per germline, CDR1 KGHDR and CDR2 SFDVKD. Trimming stripped 11 bases from V and 4 bases from J, with 11 bases between. The CDR3 spells CASGSGYNEQFF. In nucleotides, the CDR3 is TGTGCCAGCGGTTCGGGATACAATGAGCAGTTCTTC.

A few counts support this clonotype. The V gene is TRBV6-6, the J gene TRBJ2-5; D could derive from TRBD1 or TRBD2 (5 bases each). Germline loops: CDR1 MNHNY, CDR2 SVGAGI (reference sequence). The CDR3 spans 13 residues. Trimming removed 8 bases at V and 5 bases at J, with 15 bases between. The CDR3 here is CASGGGRWETQYF. The CDR3 DNA is TGTGCCAGCGGTGGGGGACGATGGGAGACCCAGTACTTC.

The J gene is TRBJ1-5, the V gene TRBV27; D not certain. The germline V gene encodes CDR1 MNHEY and CDR2 SMNVEV (reference sequence). The germline V and J ends were trimmed by 3 bases and 7 bases, with 10 bases remaining between them. The CDR3 consists of 13 residues. The CDR3 sequence: CASSLWGVQPQHF. As DNA, the CDR3 is TGTGCCAGCAGTTTGTGGGGAGTCCAGCCCCAGCATTTT.

This clonotype was counted between two and nine times. The genes are TRBV6-5 and TRBJ2-1; D gene ambiguous. Germline V lookup: CDR1 MNHEY, CDR2 SVGAGI. The V and J ends lost 6 bases and 8 bases respectively, with 17 bases between them. This CDR3 contains 14 residues. The CDR3 bases are TGTGCCAGCAGCCCTCCCAGTCTGAGGCATGAGCAGTTCTTC. This codes for CASSPPSLRHEQFF.

This clonotype came up a few times. The DNA for the CDR3 is TGCAGTGCTACATGGCGGACTAGCGCCACAGATACGCAGTATTTT. Protein product: CSATWRTSATDTQYF. This chain links TRBV20-1 with TRBJ2-3; 9 bases fit TRBD2. The germline CDR1 and CDR2 sequences are DFQATT and SNEGSKA (reference sequence). The CDR3 length is 15 residues. V dropped 4 bases and J dropped 2; count of bases not matched to a gene: 7.

This clonotype was counted between two and nine times. This chain connects TRBV20-1 to TRBJ2-3; 9 bases match TRBD2. The germline CDR1 and CDR2 sequences are DFQATT and SNEGSKA (reference sequence). The CDR3 sequence is 14 residues long. J lost 1 base, V lost 6 bases, and 5 bases had no gene match. The CDR3 bases are TGCAGTGCCCCAGCGGGGGGTGGCACAGATACGCAGTATTTT. Its protein product is CSAPAGGGTDTQYF.

The chain recombines TRBV4-1 with TRBJ2-7; 7 positions match TRBD1. This CDR3 has 16 amino acids. V shed 0 bases, J shed 5 bases, and the junction held 10 bases outside the gene matches. CDR1 and CDR2 (germline): MGHRA, YSYEKL. The CDR3 sequence is CASSQDRSGGRDEQYF. For the CDR3, the DNA is TGCGCCAGCAGCCAAGATCGTTCAGGGGGTCGGGACGAGCAGTACTTC.

The chain joins TRBV12-5 to TRBJ2-2; 7 bases agree with TRBD2. V shed 4 bases and J 0 bases; nucleotides not matched to a gene: 5. The CDR3 covers 16 residues. Germline V gene lookup returns CDR1 LGHNT and CDR2 FRNRAP. CDR3: CASGSLAGANTGELFF. The DNA for the CDR3 is TGTGCTAGTGGTTCCCTGGCGGGGGCGAACACCGGGGAGCTGTTTTTT.

This rearrangement joins TRBV20-1 to TRBJ2-3, with D possibly called TRBD1 or TRBD2 (5 bases each). Trimming left V 5 bases short and J 7 bases short, with 16 bases between. Germline V gene data show CDR1 as DFQATT and CDR2 as SNEGSKA (reference sequence). The CDR3 covers 13 residues. The CDR3 spells CSAVISGTNTQYF. As DNA, the CDR3 is TGCAGTGCTGTCATATCCGGGACCAATACGCAGTATTTT.

This clonotype was counted many times. The gene calls are TRBV29-1 and TRBJ2-5, with a possible D match to TRBD1 (6 bases). From germline, CDR1 is SQVTM and CDR2 ANQGSEA. V was clipped by 6 bases and J by 2 bases, with 10 bases between them. CDR3 size: 12 residues. The CDR3 sequence is CSVDRRQETQYF. CDR3 nucleotide sequence: TGCAGCGTCGACAGGAGACAAGAGACCCAGTACTTC.

This clonotype is labeled as medium-sized. The genes are TRBV15 and TRBJ2-7, with D possibly matching TRBD2 (6 bases). Germline CDR1 is LNHNV and CDR2 is YYDKDF (reference sequence). V was shortened by 4 bases and J by 6 bases, with 19 bases between the two germline ends. This CDR3 region has 15 residues. DNA of the CDR3: TGTGCCACCAGCACGGGCGGGGAAGGGCTAAGCGAGCAGTACTTC. This translates into CATSTGGEGLSEQYF.

The table lists this clonotype with a few counts. This rearrangement joins TRBV7-9 to TRBJ2-5; TRBD2 aligns across 10 bases. J lost 3 bases, V lost 2 bases, and 3 bases had no gene match. The CDR3 has 15 residues. Germline V gene lookup returns CDR1 SEHNR and CDR2 FQNEAQ (reference sequence). The CDR3 DNA sequence: TGTGCCAGCAGCTTATCCCTAGCGGGGGAAGAGACCCAGTACTTC. Translation gives CASSLSLAGEETQYF.